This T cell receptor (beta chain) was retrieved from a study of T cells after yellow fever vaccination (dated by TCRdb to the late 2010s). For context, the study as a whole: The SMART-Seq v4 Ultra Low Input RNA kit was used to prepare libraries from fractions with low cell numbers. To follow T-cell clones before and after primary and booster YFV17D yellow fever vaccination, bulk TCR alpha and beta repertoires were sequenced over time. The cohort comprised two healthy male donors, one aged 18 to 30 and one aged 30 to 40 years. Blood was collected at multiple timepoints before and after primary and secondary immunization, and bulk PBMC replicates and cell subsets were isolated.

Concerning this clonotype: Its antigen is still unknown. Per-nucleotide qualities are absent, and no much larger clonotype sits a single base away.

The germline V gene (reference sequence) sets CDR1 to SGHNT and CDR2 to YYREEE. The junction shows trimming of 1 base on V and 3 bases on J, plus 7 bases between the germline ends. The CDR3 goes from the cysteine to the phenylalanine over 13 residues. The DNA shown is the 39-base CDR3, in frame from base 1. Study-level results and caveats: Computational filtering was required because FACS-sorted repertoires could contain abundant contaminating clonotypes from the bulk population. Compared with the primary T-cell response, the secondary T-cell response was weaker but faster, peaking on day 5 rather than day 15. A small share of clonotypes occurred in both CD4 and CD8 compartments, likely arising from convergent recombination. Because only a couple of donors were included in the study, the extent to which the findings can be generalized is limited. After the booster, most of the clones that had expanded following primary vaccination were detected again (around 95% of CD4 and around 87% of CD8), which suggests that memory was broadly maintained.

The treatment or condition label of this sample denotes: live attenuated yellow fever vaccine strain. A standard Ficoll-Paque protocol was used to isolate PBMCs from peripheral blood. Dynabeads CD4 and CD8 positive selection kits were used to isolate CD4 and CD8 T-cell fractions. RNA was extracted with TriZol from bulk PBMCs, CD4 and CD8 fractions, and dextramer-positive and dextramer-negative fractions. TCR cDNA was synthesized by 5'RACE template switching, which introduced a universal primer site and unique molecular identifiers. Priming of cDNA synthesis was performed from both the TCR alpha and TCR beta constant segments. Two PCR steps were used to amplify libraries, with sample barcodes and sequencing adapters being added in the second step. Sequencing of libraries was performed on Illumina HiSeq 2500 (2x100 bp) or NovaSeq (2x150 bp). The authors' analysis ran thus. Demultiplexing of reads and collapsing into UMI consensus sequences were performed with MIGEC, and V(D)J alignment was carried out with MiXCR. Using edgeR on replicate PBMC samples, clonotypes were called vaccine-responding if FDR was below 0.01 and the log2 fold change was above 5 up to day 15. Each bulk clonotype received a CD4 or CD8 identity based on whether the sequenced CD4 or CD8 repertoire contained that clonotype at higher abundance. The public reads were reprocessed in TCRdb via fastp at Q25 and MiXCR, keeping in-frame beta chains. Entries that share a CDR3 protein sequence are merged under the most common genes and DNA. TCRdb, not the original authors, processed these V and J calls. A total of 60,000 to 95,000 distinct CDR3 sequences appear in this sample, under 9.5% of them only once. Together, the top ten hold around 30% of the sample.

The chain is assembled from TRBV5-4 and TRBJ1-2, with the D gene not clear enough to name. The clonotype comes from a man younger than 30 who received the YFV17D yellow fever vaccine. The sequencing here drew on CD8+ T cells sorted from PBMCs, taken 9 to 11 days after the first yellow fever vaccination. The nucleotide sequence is TGTGCCAGCAGCTTGAACAGTTACTATGGCTACACCTTC. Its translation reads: CASSLNSYYGYTF.